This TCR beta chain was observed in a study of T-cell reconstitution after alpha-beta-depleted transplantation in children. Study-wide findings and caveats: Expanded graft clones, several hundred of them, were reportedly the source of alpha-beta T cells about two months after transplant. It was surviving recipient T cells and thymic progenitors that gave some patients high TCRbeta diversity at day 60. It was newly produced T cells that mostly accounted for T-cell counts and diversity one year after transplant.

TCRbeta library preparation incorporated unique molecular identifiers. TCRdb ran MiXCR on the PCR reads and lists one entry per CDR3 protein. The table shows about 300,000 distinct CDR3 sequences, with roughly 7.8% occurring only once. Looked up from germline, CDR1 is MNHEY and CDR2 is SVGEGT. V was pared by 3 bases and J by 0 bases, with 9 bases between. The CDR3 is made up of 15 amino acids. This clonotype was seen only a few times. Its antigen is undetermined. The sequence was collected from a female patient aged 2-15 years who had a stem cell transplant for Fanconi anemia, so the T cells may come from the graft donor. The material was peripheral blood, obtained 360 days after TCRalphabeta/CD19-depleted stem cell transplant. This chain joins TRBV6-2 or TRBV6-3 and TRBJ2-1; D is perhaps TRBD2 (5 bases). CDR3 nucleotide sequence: TGTGCCAGCAGTTATATCGGGGTCTCCTACAATGAGCAGTTCTTC. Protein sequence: CASSYIGVSYNEQFF.